This T cell receptor beta chain was recovered during a study of long-term antiretroviral therapy in people with HIV. Running of the v3.0 immunoSEQ assay took place at survey level. The repertoire was sequenced with immunoSEQ multiplex PCR; TCRdb's copy has only in-frame clones and lacks some. Altogether under 25,000 clones are present, 76% being singletons, with the ten largest covering 7.5% to 10%. This CDR3 is built from 15 residues. Trimming took off 6 bases at V and 5 bases at J, with 20 bases between the two ends. Germline V gene data show CDR1 as MNHEY and CDR2 as SMNVEV (reference sequence). The chain links TRBV27 to TRBJ2-7; D perhaps matches TRBD2 (6 bases). Sample: unsorted PBMCs, taken 0.5 years before starting antiretroviral therapy. The clonotype comes from a man aged 18-30 years with HIV. In DNA, the CDR3 is TGTGCCAGCAGCCGGTTCCGGGGGAACATGGACGAGCAGTACTTC. This encodes CASSRFRGNMDEQYF.